This TCR beta chain emerged from a study of blood T cell repertoires in COVID-19. Sequencing was performed with immunoSEQ multiplex PCR; in TCRdb, only in-frame clones are kept and a portion is missing. Of over 200,000 clones detected, 84% appear once; the ten largest clones hold 6.8%. The clonotype originates from a woman between 35 and 50 years old who had recovered from COVID-19. The sample taken for sequencing was PBMCs or T cells enriched from blood (not recorded which).

The CDR3 reads CASSSAQRTSGLYTDTQYF. CDR3 nucleotide sequence: TGTGCCAGCAGCTCAGCCCAAAGGACTAGCGGGTTATACACAGATACGCAGTATTTT. This chain connects TRBV7-2 to TRBJ2-3; 11 nucleotides agree with TRBD2. The J segment lost 2 bases and the V segment lost 4 bases, leaving 14 bases of the junction unmatched. The CDR3 runs to 19 residues. Per the germline V gene, CDR1 is SGHTA and CDR2 is FQGNSA.